This entry is about one T cell receptor beta chain. What it binds is unknown. Researchers ran the PCR with 60 Vbeta and 13 Jbeta primers. Data came from immunoSEQ multiplex PCR; TCRdb stores just in-frame clones and leaves some out. The sample shows 130,000 or so clones, and less than 2% sits with its ten largest clones. This specimen comes from a study of cytomegalovirus exposure and HLA in healthy donors. Study-level information: Researchers found that less than 90% of over 350 genotyped donors fell within the Caucasian-associated ancestry cluster.

Findings of the study overall: A later analysis reportedly found that, within productive TCRs, an Asian-associated ancestry cluster had fewer N-insertions than the mean observed across the roughly 630 donors.

V was cut by 0 bases and J by 4 bases, with 7 bases left in between. CDR1 is SGHDN, CDR2 FVKESK, per germline. The CDR3 contains 14 residues. Sequencing was performed on PBMCs. The chain carries TRBV14 and TRBJ2-1, with D perhaps TRBD2 (5 bases). The TCR was taken from a man younger than 35 in good health and CMV-seronegative. CDR3 sequence (DNA): TGTGCCAGCAGCCAAGAGCCGGGATACAATGAGCAGTTCTTC. Its translation: CASSQEPGYNEQFF.